The rows below give T cell receptor beta chains drawn from one sample of a study of blood T cells in healthy people across ages. MiXCR was run by TCRdb on the 5' RACE reads, yielding one entry per CDR3 protein. Of around 780,000 distinct CDR3 sequences in the sample, approximately 24% were seen once. These data are also associated with another study on T cells of mothers and their children.

Material for sequencing was blood. Source of these receptors: a boy aged 5 to 17 in good health. Each CDR3 is given with its conserved first and last residue. Each record gives: CDR3 protein, CDR3 DNA, J gene, D gene, V gene, clone size. The D gene is left open where the match is weak. Expanded clones are given a class, and other clones once, few, many or no size at all.

CDR3 protein: CASSESEGGSTDTQYF
CDR3 DNA: TGTGCCAGCAGTGAATCTGAGGGGGGAAGCACAGATACGCAGTATTTT
J gene: TRBJ2-3
D gene: NA
V gene: TRBV25-1
clone size: NA

CDR3 protein: CASSFQGISGNTIYF
CDR3 DNA: TGTGCCAGCAGCTTTCAGGGAATCTCTGGAAACACCATATATTTT
J gene: TRBJ1-3
D gene: NA
V gene: TRBV11-2
clone size: NA

CDR3 protein: CASIPKRQITEAFF
CDR3 DNA: TGTGCCAGCATCCCTAAACGACAGATCACTGAAGCTTTCTTT
J gene: TRBJ1-1
D gene: NA
V gene: TRBV7-9
clone size: NA

CDR3 protein: CASGKTSGPYNEQFF
CDR3 DNA: TGTGCCAGCGGTAAGACTAGCGGGCCCTACAATGAGCAGTTCTTC
J gene: TRBJ2-1
D gene: TRBD2
V gene: TRBV6-5
clone size: NA

CDR3 protein: CASLKSPGSSGANVLTF
CDR3 DNA: TGTGCAAGTCTCAAATCGCCCGGAAGCTCTGGGGCCAACGTCCTGACTTTC
J gene: TRBJ2-6
D gene: NA
V gene: TRBV12-2
clone size: few

CDR3 protein: CATAGVLSYEQYF
CDR3 DNA: TGTGCCACCGCGGGGGTTCTGTCCTACGAGCAGTACTTC
J gene: TRBJ2-7
D gene: TRBD2
V gene: TRBV28
clone size: NA

CDR3 protein: CASSLGGEAAKNIQYF
CDR3 DNA: TGTGCCAGCAGTTTAGGAGGGGAGGCGGCCAAAAACATTCAGTACTTC
J gene: TRBJ2-4
D gene: NA
V gene: TRBV28
clone size: many

CDR3 protein: CSARGVGRGQGAQYF
CDR3 DNA: TGCAGCGCTAGAGGTGTCGGCAGGGGGCAAGGGGCCCAGTACTTC
J gene: TRBJ2-5
D gene: TRBD1
V gene: TRBV20-1
clone size: few

CDR3 protein: CASSERGRARNEQFF
CDR3 DNA: TGTGCCAGCAGCGAGAGGGGACGGGCTCGGAATGAGCAGTTCTTC
J gene: TRBJ2-1
D gene: NA
V gene: TRBV9
clone size: NA

CDR3 protein: CSVEFGLNTEAFF
CDR3 DNA: TGCAGCGTTGAATTCGGATTGAACACTGAAGCTTTCTTT
J gene: TRBJ1-1
D gene: NA
V gene: TRBV29-1
clone size: many

CDR3 protein: CATSRDRGRSEQFF
CDR3 DNA: TGTGCCACCAGCAGGGACAGGGGGCGGTCTGAGCAGTTCTTC
J gene: TRBJ2-1
D gene: TRBD1
V gene: TRBV15
clone size: NA

CDR3 protein: CASSSWGRVVYEQYF
CDR3 DNA: TGTGCCAGCAGCTCTTGGGGCAGGGTGGTATACGAGCAGTACTTC
J gene: TRBJ2-7
D gene: NA
V gene: TRBV7-9
clone size: NA

CDR3 protein: CASSRDGLANTGELFF
CDR3 DNA: TGCGCCAGCAGCCGTGACGGCCTCGCGAACACCGGGGAGCTGTTTTTT
J gene: TRBJ2-2
D gene: NA
V gene: TRBV5-1
clone size: NA

CDR3 protein: CAWGGETQYF
CDR3 DNA: TGTGCCTGGGGGGGGGAGACCCAGTACTTC
J gene: TRBJ2-5
D gene: NA
V gene: TRBV30
clone size: many

CDR3 protein: CASSLGGGPEQYF
CDR3 DNA: TGTGCCAGCAGCTTGGGCGGGGGCCCCGAGCAGTACTTC
J gene: TRBJ2-7
D gene: NA
V gene: TRBV7-3
clone size: NA

CDR3 protein: CATAFQETQYF
CDR3 DNA: TGTGCCACCGCCTTCCAAGAGACCCAGTACTTC
J gene: TRBJ2-5
D gene: NA
V gene: TRBV3-1
clone size: NA

CDR3 protein: CAVSELLAGVEQFF
CDR3 DNA: TGTGCCGTCAGTGAGTTATTAGCGGGGGTTGAGCAGTTCTTC
J gene: TRBJ2-1
D gene: TRBD2
V gene: TRBV10-3
clone size: few

CDR3 protein: CASSQDYRGSYEQYF
CDR3 DNA: TGTGCCAGCAGCCAAGATTACAGGGGCTCCTACGAGCAGTACTTC
J gene: TRBJ2-7
D gene: TRBD1
V gene: TRBV3-1
clone size: NA

CDR3 protein: CASASGTQGFF
CDR3 DNA: TGTGCTAGTGCCTCCGGGACACAGGGTTTCTTT
J gene: TRBJ1-1
D gene: NA
V gene: TRBV12-5
clone size: NA

CDR3 protein: CASSVGPNYGYTF
CDR3 DNA: TGTGCCAGCAGTGTGGGCCCTAACTATGGCTACACCTTC
J gene: TRBJ1-2
D gene: NA
V gene: TRBV6-4
clone size: few

CDR3 protein: CASSQIEGPLYGYTF
CDR3 DNA: TGCGCCAGCAGCCAGATAGAGGGGCCCCTCTATGGCTACACCTTC
J gene: TRBJ1-2
D gene: NA
V gene: TRBV4-1
clone size: NA

CDR3 protein: CASSLTSTFLGELFF
CDR3 DNA: TGTGCCAGCAGCTTGACTTCAACGTTCCTCGGGGAGCTGTTTTTT
J gene: TRBJ2-2
D gene: NA
V gene: TRBV5-5
clone size: NA

CDR3 protein: CATSEVADTQYF
CDR3 DNA: TGTGCCACCAGCGAGGTTGCAGATACGCAGTATTTT
J gene: TRBJ2-3
D gene: NA
V gene: TRBV10-3
clone size: NA

CDR3 protein: CASSESFATDQQFF
CDR3 DNA: TGTGCCAGCAGTGAATCATTCGCCACAGATCAACAGTTCTTC
J gene: TRBJ2-1
D gene: NA
V gene: TRBV6-4
clone size: few

CDR3 protein: CASSFGTSGGISYNEQFF
CDR3 DNA: TGTGCCAGCAGCTTCGGGACTAGCGGGGGGATATCCTACAATGAGCAGTTCTTC
J gene: TRBJ2-1
D gene: TRBD2
V gene: TRBV7-9
clone size: NA